This record concerns one T cell receptor beta chain sequence. This clonotype was seen many times. The specificity of this receptor is unknown. No clone much larger than this one lies a single base away; base qualities are absent. The data were taken from a study of CD8 T cells in ankylosing spondylitis (TCRdb year 2017). In the study overall: The study set out to find disease-linked TCR variants by profiling T cell receptor beta repertoires in ankylosing spondylitis patients and healthy donors. The full study cohort comprised about 25 ankylosing spondylitis patients and around 100 healthy donors. Samples of peripheral blood were taken, and for ankylosing spondylitis patients, synovial fluid was collected as well.

Here is what the overall study found, with its caveats: Some motif variants were previously reported in synovial fluid and blood of reactive arthritis patients, suggesting common disease-initiation mechanisms. The disease-linked clones had a CD8+ phenotype and were found at relatively low frequencies in peripheral blood. A TCR beta motif of about 8 highly homologous amino acid variants appeared characteristic of blood from ankylosing spondylitis patients. The disease-linked clones were reported to be significantly enriched in matched synovial fluid samples from ankylosing spondylitis patients.

CDR1 and CDR2, per the germline V gene, are SGHRS and YFSETQ. The CDR3 starts with the cysteine, ends with the phenylalanine, and has 14 residues. CDR3 DNA only is kept here, 42 bases in frame from base 1. V ends up 3 bases short and J 2 bases short, with an unmatched junction base count of 4. TCRdb names Illumina HiSeq 2500 as the instrument used. Quantitative 5'-RACE with molecular barcodes was used to prepare TCR beta libraries. From the authors' description of their analysis: A new computational method, built on a probabilistic model of VDJ rearrangement, was used to identify disease-linked TCR variants. TCRdb applied fastp at Q25 and MiXCR to the public reads, then kept only in-frame beta chains. Rows with a matching CDR3 protein are joined into one entry that keeps the most common DNA and genes. These V and J calls are TCRdb output, not the study's own analysis. A total of approximately 550,000 distinct CDR3 sequences appear in this sample, over 9.5% of them only once. In total, the top ten clones hold around 6.8% of the sample.

This sequence was found in a male donor with ankylosing spondylitis. Recombination joined TRBV5-1 with TRBJ2-5, with 7 junctional bases fitting TRBD1. Sequencing was done on a sample of blood, either unsorted or a sorted T cell fraction (not recorded which). The sequenced DNA is TGCGCCAGCAGCTCACCGGGACAGCAAGAGACCCAGTACTTC. It specifies CASSSPGQQETQYF. Extended through the reference TRBV5-1 and TRBJ2-5 proteins, this CDR3 yields the full variable domain: KAGVTQTPRYLIKTRGQQVTLSCSPISGHRSVSWYQQTPGQGLQFLFEYFSETQRNKGNFPGRFSGRQFSNSRSEMNVSTLELGDSALYLCASSSPGQQETQYFGPGTRLLVL.